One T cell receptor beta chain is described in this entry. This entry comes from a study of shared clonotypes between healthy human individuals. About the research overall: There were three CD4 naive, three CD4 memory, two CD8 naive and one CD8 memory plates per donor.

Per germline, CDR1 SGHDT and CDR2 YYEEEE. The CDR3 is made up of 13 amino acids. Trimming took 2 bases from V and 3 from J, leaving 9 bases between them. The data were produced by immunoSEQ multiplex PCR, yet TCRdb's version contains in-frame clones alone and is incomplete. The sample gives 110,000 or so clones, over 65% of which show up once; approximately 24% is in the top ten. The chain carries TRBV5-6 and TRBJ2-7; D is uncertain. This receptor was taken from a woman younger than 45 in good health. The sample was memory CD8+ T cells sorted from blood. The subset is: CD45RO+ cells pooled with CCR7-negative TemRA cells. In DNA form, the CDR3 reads TGTGCCAGCAGCTTTGGCAGGAGCTACGAGCAGTACTTC. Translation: CASSFGRSYEQYF.